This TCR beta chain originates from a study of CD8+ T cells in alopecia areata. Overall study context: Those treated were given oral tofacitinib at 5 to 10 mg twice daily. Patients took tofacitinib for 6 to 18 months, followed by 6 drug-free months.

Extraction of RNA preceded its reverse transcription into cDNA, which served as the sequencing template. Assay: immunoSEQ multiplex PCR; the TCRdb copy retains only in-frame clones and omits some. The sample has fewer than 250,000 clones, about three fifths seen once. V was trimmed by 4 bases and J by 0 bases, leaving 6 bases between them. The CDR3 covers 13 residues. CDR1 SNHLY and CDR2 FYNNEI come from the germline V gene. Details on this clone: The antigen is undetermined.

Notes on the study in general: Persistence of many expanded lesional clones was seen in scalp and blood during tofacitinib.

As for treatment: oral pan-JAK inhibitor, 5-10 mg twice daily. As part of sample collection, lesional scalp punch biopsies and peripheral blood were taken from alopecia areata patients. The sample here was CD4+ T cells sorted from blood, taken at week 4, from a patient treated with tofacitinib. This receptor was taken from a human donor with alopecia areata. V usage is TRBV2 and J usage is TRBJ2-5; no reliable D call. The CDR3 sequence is CASSVEYQETQYF. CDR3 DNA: TGTGCCAGCAGTGTGGAGTACCAAGAGACCCAGTACTTC.